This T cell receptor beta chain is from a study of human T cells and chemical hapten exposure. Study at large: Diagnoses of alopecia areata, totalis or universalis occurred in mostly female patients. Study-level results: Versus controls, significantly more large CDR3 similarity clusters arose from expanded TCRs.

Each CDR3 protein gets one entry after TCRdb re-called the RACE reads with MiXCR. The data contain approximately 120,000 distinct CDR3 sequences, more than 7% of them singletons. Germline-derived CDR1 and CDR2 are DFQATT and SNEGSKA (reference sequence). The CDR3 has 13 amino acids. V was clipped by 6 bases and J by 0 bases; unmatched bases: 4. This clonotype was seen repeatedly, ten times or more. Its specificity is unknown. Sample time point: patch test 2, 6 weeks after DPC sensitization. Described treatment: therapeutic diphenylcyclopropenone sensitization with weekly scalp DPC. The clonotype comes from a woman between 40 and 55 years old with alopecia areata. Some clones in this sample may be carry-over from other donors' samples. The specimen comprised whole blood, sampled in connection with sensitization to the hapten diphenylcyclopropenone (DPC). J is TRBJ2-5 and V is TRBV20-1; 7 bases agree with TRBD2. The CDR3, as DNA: TGCAGTGCCCATGGGGGGGACCAAGAGACCCAGTACTTC. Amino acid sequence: CSAHGGDQETQYF.